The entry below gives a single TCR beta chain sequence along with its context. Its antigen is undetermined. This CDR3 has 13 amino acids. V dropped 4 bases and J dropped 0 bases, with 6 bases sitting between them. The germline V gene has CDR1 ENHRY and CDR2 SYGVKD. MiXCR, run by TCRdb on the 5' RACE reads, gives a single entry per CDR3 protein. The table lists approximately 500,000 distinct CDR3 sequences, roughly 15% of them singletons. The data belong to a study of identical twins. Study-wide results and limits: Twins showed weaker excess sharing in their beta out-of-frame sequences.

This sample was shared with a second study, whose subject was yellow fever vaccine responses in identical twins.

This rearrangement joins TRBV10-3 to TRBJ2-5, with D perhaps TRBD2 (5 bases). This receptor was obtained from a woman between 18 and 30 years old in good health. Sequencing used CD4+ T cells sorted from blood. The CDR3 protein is CAISVAHQETQYF. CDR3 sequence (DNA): TGTGCCATCAGTGTAGCGCACCAAGAGACCCAGTACTTC.